This record looks at one T cell receptor (beta chain) sequence and its context. This sample was taken from a study of blood T cell repertoires in COVID-19. Overall study: Samples came from the United States, Italy and Spain, spanning acute and convalescent COVID-19.

Sequencing used immunoSEQ multiplex PCR; TCRdb keeps in-frame clones, though not all of them. The sample contains around 200,000 clones, just over 85% of which appear only once. The CDR3 has 16 residues. Germline V gene lookup returns CDR1 SGDLS and CDR2 YYNGEE. Losses at the gene ends were 0 bases for V and 1 base for J; bases not matched to a gene: 5. The material sequenced was peripheral blood. The sequence derives from a man aged 50 or older with acute or convalescent COVID-19. The chain recombines TRBV9 with TRBJ1-2; 8 bases are a match to TRBD1. DNA for the CDR3: TGTGCCAGCAGCGTAGGGGGACAGGCCCGTAACTATGGCTACACCTTC. Protein sequence: CASSVGGQARNYGYTF. Full variable domain (missing parts from reference TRBV9 and TRBJ1-2): DSGVTQTPKHLITATGQRVTLRCSPRSGDLSVYWYQQSLDQGLQFLIQYYNGEERAKGNILERFSAQQFPDLHSELNLSSLELGDSALYFCASSVGGQARNYGYTFGSGTRLTVV.